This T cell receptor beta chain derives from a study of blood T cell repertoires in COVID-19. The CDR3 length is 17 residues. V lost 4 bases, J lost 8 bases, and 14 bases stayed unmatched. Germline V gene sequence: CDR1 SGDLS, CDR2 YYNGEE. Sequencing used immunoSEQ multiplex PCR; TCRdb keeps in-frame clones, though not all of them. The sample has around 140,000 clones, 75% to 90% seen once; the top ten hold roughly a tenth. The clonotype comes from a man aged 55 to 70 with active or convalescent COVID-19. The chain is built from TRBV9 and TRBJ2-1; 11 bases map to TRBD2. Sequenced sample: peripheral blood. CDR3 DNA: TGTGCCAGCAGCCCCCGAGCCCTGGGACTAGCGGTCCATGAGCAGTTCTTC. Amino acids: CASSPRALGLAVHEQFF.